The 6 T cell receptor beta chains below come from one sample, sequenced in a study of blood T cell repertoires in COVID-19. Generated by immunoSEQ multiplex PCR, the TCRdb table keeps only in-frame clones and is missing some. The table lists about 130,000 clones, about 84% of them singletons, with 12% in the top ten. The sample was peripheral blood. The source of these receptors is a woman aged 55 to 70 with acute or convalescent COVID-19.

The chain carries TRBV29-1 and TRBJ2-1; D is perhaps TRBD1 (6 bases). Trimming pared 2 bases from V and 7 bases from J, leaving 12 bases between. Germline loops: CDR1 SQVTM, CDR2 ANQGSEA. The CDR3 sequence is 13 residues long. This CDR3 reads CSVEQGPGNEQFF. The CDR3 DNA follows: TGCAGCGTTGAACAGGGGCCGGGGAATGAGCAGTTCTTC.

Written as DNA, the CDR3 is TGCGCCAGCAGCCCCGGACAGGGTTGGGTGAGATATGGCTACACCTTC. Encoded protein: CASSPGQGWVRYGYTF. The gene calls are TRBV5-1 and TRBJ1-2; 8 bases align to TRBD1. Trimming at V came to 4 bases and at J to 5 bases, leaving 13 bases not matched to a gene. The CDR3 length is 16 residues. Germline assignment: CDR1 SGHRS and CDR2 YFSETQ.

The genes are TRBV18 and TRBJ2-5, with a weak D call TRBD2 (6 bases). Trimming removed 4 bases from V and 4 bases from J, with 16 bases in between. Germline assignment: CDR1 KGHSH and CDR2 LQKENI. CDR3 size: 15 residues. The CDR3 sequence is CASSRRGGVGETQYF. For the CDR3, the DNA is TGTGCCAGCTCACGTCGGGGAGGCGTCGGAGAGACCCAGTACTTC.

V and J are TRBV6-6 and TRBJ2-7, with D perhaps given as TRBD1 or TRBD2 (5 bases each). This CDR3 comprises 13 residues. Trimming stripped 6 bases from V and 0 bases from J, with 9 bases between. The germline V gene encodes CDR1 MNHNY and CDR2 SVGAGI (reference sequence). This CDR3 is CASSRGASYEQYF. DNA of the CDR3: TGTGCCAGCAGCCGAGGGGCCTCCTACGAGCAGTACTTC.

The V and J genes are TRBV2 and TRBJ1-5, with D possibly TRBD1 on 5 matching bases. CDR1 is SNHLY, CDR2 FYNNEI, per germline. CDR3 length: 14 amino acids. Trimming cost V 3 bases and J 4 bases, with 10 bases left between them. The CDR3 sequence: CASSDQTVNQPQHF. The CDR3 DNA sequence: TGTGCCAGCAGTGATCAGACAGTAAATCAGCCCCAGCATTTT.

This CDR3 is CASSLGGSTGSEAFF. Written as DNA, the CDR3 is TGTGCCAGCAGCTTAGGGGGATCAACGGGATCTGAAGCTTTCTTT. This sequence joins TRBV7-2 and TRBJ1-1; D is uncertain. CDR1 and CDR2 from the germline V gene are SGHTA and FQGNSA. The CDR3 contains 15 residues. V dropped 1 base and J dropped 6 bases, with 15 bases sitting between them.